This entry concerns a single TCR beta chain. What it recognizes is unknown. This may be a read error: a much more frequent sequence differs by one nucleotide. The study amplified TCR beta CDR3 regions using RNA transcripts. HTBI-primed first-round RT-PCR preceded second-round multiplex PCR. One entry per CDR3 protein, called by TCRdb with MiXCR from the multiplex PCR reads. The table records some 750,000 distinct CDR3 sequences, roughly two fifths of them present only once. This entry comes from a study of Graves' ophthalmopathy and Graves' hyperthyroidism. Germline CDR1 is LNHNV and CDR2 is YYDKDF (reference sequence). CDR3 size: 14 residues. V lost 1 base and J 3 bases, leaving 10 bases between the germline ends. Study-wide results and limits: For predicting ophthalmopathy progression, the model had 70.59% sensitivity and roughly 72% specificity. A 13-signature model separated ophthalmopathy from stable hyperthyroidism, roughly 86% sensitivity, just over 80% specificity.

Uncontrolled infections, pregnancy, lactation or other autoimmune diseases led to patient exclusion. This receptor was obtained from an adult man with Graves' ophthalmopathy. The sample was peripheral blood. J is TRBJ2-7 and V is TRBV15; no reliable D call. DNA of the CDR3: TGTGCCACCAGCAGAGCAACCTGGGGCTACGAGCAGTACTTC. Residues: CATSRATWGYEQYF.